The source of this T cell receptor (beta chain) is a study of blood T cell repertoires in COVID-19. For the study at large: The United States, Italy and Spain supplied acute and convalescent COVID-19 samples.

In the original workflow: Nucleated cell number was recorded as an estimate derived from reference gene primer amplification. Assay: immunoSEQ multiplex PCR; the TCRdb copy retains only in-frame clones and omits some. D and trimming were read from the DNA, whereas the V and J calls and clone size are those reported in that table. The data contain 180,000 or so clones, roughly 85% of them singletons. Trimming pared 3 bases from V and 8 bases from J, leaving 13 bases between. In germline, CDR1 is MDHEN, CDR2 SYDVKM. The length of the CDR3 is 13 residues. Sequenced: peripheral blood. This clonotype originated in a man in his 60s with acute or convalescent COVID-19. The chain carries TRBV28 and TRBJ1-2; D possibly corresponds to TRBD1 (5 bases). Here the CDR3 DNA reads TGTGCCAGCAGTTTCGGGCAGGGTGGAGGCTACACCTTC. Its translation: CASSFGQGGGYTF.